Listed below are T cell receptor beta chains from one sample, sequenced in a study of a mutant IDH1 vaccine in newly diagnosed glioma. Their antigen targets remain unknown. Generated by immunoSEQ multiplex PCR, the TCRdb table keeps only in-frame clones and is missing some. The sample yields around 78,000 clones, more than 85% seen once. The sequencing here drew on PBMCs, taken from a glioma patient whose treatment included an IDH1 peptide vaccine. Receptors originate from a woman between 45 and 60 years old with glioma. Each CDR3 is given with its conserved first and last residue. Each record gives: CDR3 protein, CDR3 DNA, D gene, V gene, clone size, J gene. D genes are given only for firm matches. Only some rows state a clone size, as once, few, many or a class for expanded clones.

cdr3_aa: CASSWTGADTQYF
cdr3_nt: TGTGCCAGCAGCTGGACAGGGGCAGATACGCAGTATTTT
d_call: TRBD1
v_call: TRBV7-9
clone_size: -
j_call: TRBJ2-3

cdr3_aa: CSLTDNTDTQYF
cdr3_nt: TGCAGCCTAACTGATAACACAGATACGCAGTATTTT
d_call: -
v_call: TRBV29-1
clone_size: -
j_call: TRBJ2-3

cdr3_aa: CAWSVEGPHTEAFF
cdr3_nt: TGTGCCTGGAGTGTAGAGGGGCCGCACACTGAAGCTTTCTTT
d_call: -
v_call: TRBV30
clone_size: -
j_call: TRBJ1-1

cdr3_aa: CASSPGQIYGYTF
cdr3_nt: TGTGCCAGCAGCCCGGGACAGATCTATGGCTACACCTTC
d_call: TRBD1
v_call: TRBV16
clone_size: -
j_call: TRBJ1-2

cdr3_aa: CASSLDLGGGPETQYF
cdr3_nt: TGTGCCAGCAGCTTGGATTTGGGGGGAGGGCCGGAGACCCAGTACTTC
d_call: TRBD2
v_call: TRBV5-4
clone_size: -
j_call: TRBJ2-5

cdr3_aa: CASSLAWAGGSYNEQFF
cdr3_nt: TGCGCCAGCAGCTTGGCCTGGGCGGGAGGCTCCTACAATGAGCAGTTCTTC
d_call: TRBD2
v_call: TRBV5-1
clone_size: -
j_call: TRBJ2-1

cdr3_aa: CASSQGTSGIYNEQFF
cdr3_nt: TGTGCCAGCAGCCAGGGGACTAGCGGGATCTACAATGAGCAGTTCTTC
d_call: TRBD2
v_call: TRBV9
clone_size: -
j_call: TRBJ2-1

cdr3_aa: CSASVANTGELFF
cdr3_nt: TGCAGCGCTTCAGTGGCGAACACCGGGGAGCTGTTTTTT
d_call: -
v_call: TRBV29-1
clone_size: -
j_call: TRBJ2-2

cdr3_aa: CSVGGLTGYEQYF
cdr3_nt: TGCAGCGTTGGAGGACTTACGGGCTACGAGCAGTACTTC
d_call: -
v_call: TRBV29-1
clone_size: -
j_call: TRBJ2-7

cdr3_aa: CASSSNFRTSGSSGANVLTF
cdr3_nt: TGCGCCAGCAGCTCCAATTTTCGGACTAGCGGGAGTTCTGGGGCCAACGTCCTGACTTTC
d_call: TRBD2
v_call: TRBV5-1
clone_size: -
j_call: TRBJ2-6

cdr3_aa: CASSYGTAIGNTIYF
cdr3_nt: TGTGCCAGCAGTTATGGGACAGCTATCGGAAACACCATATATTTT
d_call: TRBD1
v_call: TRBV6-5
clone_size: -
j_call: TRBJ1-3

cdr3_aa: CASSRGQGGGYTF
cdr3_nt: TGTGCCAGCAGTAGAGGACAGGGTGGAGGCTACACCTTC
d_call: TRBD1
v_call: TRBV27
clone_size: few
j_call: TRBJ1-2

cdr3_aa: CATKGQGESGYTF
cdr3_nt: TGTGCCACAAAGGGACAGGGGGAATCTGGCTACACCTTC
d_call: TRBD1
v_call: TRBV6-4
clone_size: -
j_call: TRBJ1-2

cdr3_aa: CASSIELAGGGEQFF
cdr3_nt: TGTGCCAGTAGTATAGAGCTAGCGGGAGGAGGTGAGCAGTTCTTC
d_call: TRBD2
v_call: TRBV19
clone_size: -
j_call: TRBJ2-1